This T cell receptor (beta chain) is drawn from a study of blood T cell repertoires in COVID-19. Across the whole study: From T cells, B-cell-depleted T cells, or PBMCs came the material, which was cDNA or gDNA.

Some clones are missing from TCRdb's copy, which holds only in-frame ones; the method was immunoSEQ multiplex PCR. The table includes 120,000 to 150,000 clones, 88% detected once. The CDR3 runs to 16 residues. Germline-derived CDR1 and CDR2 are SGHTA and FQGNSA. Trimming took 4 bases from V and 4 from J; bases not matched to a gene: 8. Specimen: peripheral blood. The chain is built from TRBV7-2 and TRBJ2-1, with 9 bases aligning to TRBD2. This receptor was obtained from a human donor in a cohort sampled during active COVID-19. CDR3 in amino acids: CASSSFSGGLYNEQFF. The CDR3 DNA follows: TGTGCCAGCAGCTCATTTAGCGGGGGCTTATACAATGAGCAGTTCTTC.